This entry describes one T cell receptor beta chain. This clone has just one count. Its antigen is not yet known. Base quality data are lacking; no much larger clone is found one base away. Library method: the immunoSEQ multiplex PCR assay. TCRdb carries this immuneACCESS record with in-frame sequences only. Its versions omit some clonotypes, under half of them owing to an unresolved V gene in the studies checked, with the rest unexplained. Counted in this sample were under 450,000 clones; 90% of them appeared once. The top ten constitute around 6.4% of the sample. The germline V gene encodes CDR1 MNHEY and CDR2 SVGEGT. The CDR3 starts with the cysteine, ends with the phenylalanine, and has 13 residues. The retained sequence is limited to the CDR3, 39 bases, with the frame set at the first base. V is clipped by 5 bases and J by 2 bases, and the sequence between their germline boundaries is 9 bases long.

This sample stems from a study of control samples from healthy donors and cancer patients (TCRdb year 2020). The receptor chain draws on TRBV6-2 or TRBV6-3 and TRBJ1-2; the D gene identity is not certain. This receptor was obtained from a man aged 35-49 years with head and neck cancer. Sequencing used PBMCs. CDR3 loop: CASSQTENYGYTF. The bases read TGTGCCAGCAGTCAGACTGAGAACTATGGCTACACCTTC.